These 18 T cell receptor beta chains were sequenced from one sample in a study of blood T cell repertoires in COVID-19. TCRdb's table, derived via immunoSEQ multiplex PCR, lists solely in-frame clones and lacks some. The table records a few hundred thousand clones, approximately 88% of them present only once. Material for sequencing was peripheral blood. These receptors all come from a woman aged 45-59 years with COVID-19, enrolled during active disease.

This clone was detected only a few times. The genes are TRBV6-1 and TRBJ1-2; D may be TRBD1 (6 bases). CDR3 length: 13 amino acids. CDR1 MNHNS and CDR2 SASEGT come from the germline V gene. The V gene lost 2 bases and the J gene lost 3 bases, with 7 bases spanning the gap. The CDR3 DNA follows: TGTGCCAGCAGTGAAAACAGGGACTATGGCTACACCTTC. Amino acid sequence: CASSENRDYGYTF.

The chain is built from TRBV19 and TRBJ2-2; TRBD2 is a possible D gene (6 bases). Per the germline V gene, CDR1 is LNHDA and CDR2 is SQIVND (reference sequence). Trimming took off 8 bases at V and 4 bases at J, with 20 bases between the two ends. The CDR3 runs to 16 residues. DNA for the CDR3: TGTGCCAGTCTTACGCCCGGGACTTCTCCCACCGGGGAGCTGTTTTTT. Translated: CASLTPGTSPTGELFF.

The CDR3 spells CASSDFSGGGTDTQYF. CDR3 sequence (DNA): TGCGCCAGCAGTGATTTCAGCGGGGGCGGCACAGATACGCAGTATTTT. V usage is TRBV10-1 and J usage is TRBJ2-3; 8 bases map to TRBD2. CDR3 length: 16 amino acids. Germline V gives CDR1 WNHNN, CDR2 SYGVQD (reference sequence). V lost 3 bases and J lost 1; bases outside the gene matches: 6.

The chain employs TRBV9 and TRBJ1-2; 8 positions agree with TRBD1. The CDR3 loop spans 14 amino acids. Germline V gene lookup returns CDR1 SGDLS and CDR2 YYNGEE. V was pared by 4 bases and J by 3 bases, with 5 bases of the junction left unmatched. The CDR3: CASSLDRADYGYTF. CDR3 sequence (DNA): TGTGCCAGCAGCTTGGACAGGGCCGACTATGGCTACACCTTC.

V and J are TRBV11-2 and TRBJ1-3; D ambiguous. The CDR3 loop spans 15 amino acids. Germline lookup yields CDR1 SGHAT and CDR2 FQNNGV. V dropped 1 base and J dropped 3 bases, with 10 bases sitting between them. The CDR3 DNA reads TGTGCCAGCAGCTTAGGAGGTGGAAGTGGAAACACCATATATTTT. It specifies CASSLGGGSGNTIYF.

The gene calls are TRBV3-1 (or the pseudogene TRBV3-2) and TRBJ2-2, with 12 positions matching TRBD1. CDR1 is LGHDT, CDR2 YNNKEL, per germline (reference sequence). Unmatched junction bases numbered 18, after V lost 6 bases and J lost 1 base. The CDR3 has 21 residues. CDR3 bases: TGTGCCAGCAGTCCTACGCGAAACCGGGACAGGGGGCTTCTGAACACCGGGGAGCTGTTTTTT. The encoded protein is CASSPTRNRDRGLLNTGELFF.

The J gene is TRBJ1-1, the V gene TRBV19, with 11 bases that match TRBD1. The CDR3 runs 17 residues. V dropped 6 bases and J dropped 1; count of bases not matched to a gene: 10. Germline CDR1 is LNHDA and CDR2 is SQIVND (reference sequence). The CDR3 nucleotides are TGTGCCAGTAGGCCGTCCCGGGACAGGGGGGAGAACACTGAAGCTTTCTTT. Amino acids: CASRPSRDRGENTEAFF.

The chain joins TRBV5-1 to TRBJ1-2; D is ambiguous. V lost 0 bases and J 10 bases, leaving 10 bases between the germline ends. The CDR3 contains 12 residues. Germline CDR1 is SGHRS and CDR2 is YFSETQ. The CDR3 reads CASSLGGGHYTF. In nucleotides, the CDR3 is TGCGCCAGCAGCTTGGGTGGCGGCCACTACACCTTC.

This clone has only a few counts. The rearrangement uses TRBV4-2 and TRBJ2-2; TRBD2 aligns across 8 bases. Germline V gene sequence: CDR1 LGHNA, CDR2 YNFKEQ. CDR3 length: 16 amino acids. V shed 1 base, J shed 5 bases, and the junction held 6 bases outside the gene matches. As DNA, the CDR3 is TGTGCCAGCAGCCAAGGGATAGCGGGATGGACCGGGGAGCTGTTTTTT. It encodes CASSQGIAGWTGELFF.

This sequence joins TRBV5-1 and TRBJ1-1; 7 nucleotides match TRBD1. V lost 1 base to trimming and J lost 3 bases; unmatched junction nucleotides: 9. This CDR3 is built from 16 residues. Germline CDR1 reads SGHRS; CDR2 reads YFSETQ. The CDR3 loop reads CASSLSRGRGDTEAFF. The CDR3 DNA is TGCGCCAGCAGCTTGTCTAGGGGGCGCGGGGACACTGAAGCTTTCTTT. Full variable domain (rest looked up from reference TRBV5-1 and TRBJ1-1): KAGVTQTPRYLIKTRGQQVTLSCSPISGHRSVSWYQQTPGQGLQFLFEYFSETQRNKGNFPGRFSGRQFSNSRSEMNVSTLELGDSALYLCASSLSRGRGDTEAFFGQGTRLTVV.

The J gene is TRBJ1-1, the V gene TRBV6-5; 7 bases line up with TRBD1. This CDR3 spans 15 amino acids. CDR1 and CDR2 from the germline V gene are MNHEY and SVGAGI. V trimming: 7 bases; J trimming: 7 bases; junction bases outside the gene matches: 15. CDR3 residues: CASNRGQSGMVEAFF. The DNA of the CDR3 is TGTGCCAGCAACAGGGGACAATCTGGGATGGTTGAAGCTTTCTTT.

The V call is TRBV28, the J call TRBJ1-2; D perhaps matches TRBD1 (5 bases). The V gene lost 6 bases and the J gene lost 6 bases, with 14 bases spanning the gap. Germline lookup yields CDR1 MDHEN and CDR2 SYDVKM. This CDR3 contains 13 residues. The CDR3 DNA reads as TGTGCCAGCAGCATACCGGGGGGGAATGGCTACACCTTC. This gives the protein CASSIPGGNGYTF.

V gene TRBV7-2 combines with J gene TRBJ1-6; TRBD1 matches 8 bases. Germline CDR1 and CDR2: SGHTA and FQGNSA. V trimming: 2 bases; J trimming: 6 bases; junction bases outside the gene matches: 9. The CDR3 is 17 residues long. As DNA, the CDR3 is TGTGCCAGCAGCTTACGCCGGACAGGGCGAGGTAATTCACCCCTCCACTTT. It encodes CASSLRRTGRGNSPLHF. Filled out from reference TRBV7-2 and TRBJ1-6, the complete variable domain reads GAGVSQSPSNKVTEKGKDVELRCDPISGHTALYWYRQSLGQGLEFLIYFQGNSAPDKSGLPSDRFSAERTGGSVSTLTIQRTQQEDSAVYLCASSLRRTGRGNSPLHFGNGTRLTVT.

Here the CDR3 DNA reads TGTGCCAGCAGCTTATTAGGGACAAGAGGATCGGGAAACACCATATATTTT. Its protein is CASSLLGTRGSGNTIYF. The chain carries TRBV7-8 and TRBJ1-3; D is perhaps TRBD1 (6 bases). Trimming took off 2 bases at V and 4 bases at J, with 18 bases between the two ends. The length of the CDR3 is 17 residues. The germline V gene encodes CDR1 SGHVS and CDR2 FQNEAQ.

The chain is built from TRBV28 and TRBJ2-3; D is unresolved. V was trimmed by 8 bases and J by 4 bases, leaving 10 bases between them. Germline CDR1 reads MDHEN; CDR2 reads SYDVKM. The CDR3 runs to 12 residues. In nucleotides, the CDR3 is TGTGCCAGCTCCCCCAGGTCAGATACGCAGTATTTT. Translated: CASSPRSDTQYF.

The DNA of the CDR3 is TGTGCCAGCAGTGAGTCGGGACAGCCGTACTTC. It is translated as CASSESGQPYF. V and J are TRBV6-6 and TRBJ2-7; 7 bases line up with TRBD1. The length of the CDR3 is 11 residues. Germline CDR1 and CDR2: MNHNY and SVGAGI (reference sequence). The ends lost 5 bases at V and 12 bases at J; junction bases unmatched: 7.

The rearrangement links TRBV7-3 to TRBJ1-1, with 10 bases identical to TRBD1. The germline V gene encodes CDR1 SGHTA and CDR2 FQGTGA. V trimming: 5 bases; J trimming: 0 bases; junction bases outside the gene matches: 6. The CDR3 has 16 residues. The CDR3 nucleotides read TGTGCCAGCAGCCCAGCGACAGGGGGCATGAACACTGAAGCTTTCTTT. Its translation: CASSPATGGMNTEAFF.

In DNA, the CDR3 is TGTGCCAGCAGTGAAAGGACAGGGGGTCCTTCGGGGAATGAAAAACTGTTTTTT. It codes for CASSERTGGPSGNEKLFF. This chain connects TRBV28 to TRBJ1-4; 10 bases are a match to TRBD1. Germline V gene sequence: CDR1 MDHEN, CDR2 SYDVKM. This CDR3 comprises 18 residues. The junction had 14 bases not matched to a gene; V was cut back by 5 bases and J by 5 bases.